This TCR beta chain was recovered during a study of blood T cell repertoires in COVID-19. Some clones are missing from TCRdb's copy, which holds only in-frame ones; the method was immunoSEQ multiplex PCR. The repertoire includes under 60,000 clones, about 83% of them detected once, and 6.5% sits in the top ten. A Seattle source enrolled patients during active infection and followed them longitudinally. This CDR3 spans 16 amino acids. Germline V CDR1 and CDR2: SGDLS, YYNGEE. With 3 bases clipped from V and 7 bases from J, the junction kept 11 bases outside the gene matches. This TCR was sampled from a woman aged 55-70 years with COVID-19, enrolled during active disease. Sequences were obtained from peripheral blood. The gene calls are TRBV9 and TRBJ2-1; 9 nucleotides align to TRBD2. The CDR3 spells CASSELAGAGKNEQFF. The CDR3 DNA reads as TGTGCCAGCAGCGAATTAGCGGGAGCGGGGAAGAATGAGCAGTTCTTC.